Below are 27 T cell receptor beta chains sequenced from a single sample in a study of T cell changes during pregnancy in multiple sclerosis. Method: immunoSEQ multiplex PCR; TCRdb's copy keeps in-frame clones and lacks some. This table has about 72,000 clones, roughly nine tenths appearing once. Specimen: peripheral blood, collected in the third trimester of pregnancy. The source is a female donor in good health, enrolled as a control in a pregnancy study.

CDR3 bases: TGTGCCAGCAGCTTAGAATTTCGGACTGAAGCTTTCTTT. Translating it yields CASSLEFRTEAFF. The chain uses TRBV11-3 and TRBJ1-1; D uncertain. Germline V lookup: CDR1 SGHNT, CDR2 YENEEA. The CDR3 loop spans 13 amino acids. Trimming removed 0 bases from V and 5 bases from J, with 7 bases in between.

In this sample, this clone turned up once. This chain joins TRBV28 and TRBJ1-5, with a weak D call TRBD1 (6 bases). The CDR3 loop spans 15 amino acids. Germline V gives CDR1 MDHEN, CDR2 SYDVKM. The V and J ends lost 2 bases and 5 bases respectively, with 13 bases between them. The CDR3, as DNA: TGTGCCAGCAGTTTAGGGGGACAAGGCGATCAGCCCCAGCATTTT. Protein: CASSLGGQGDQPQHF.

The CDR3 region is CASSSYRDEQYF. In DNA form, the CDR3 reads TGTGCCAGCAGTTCCTACAGGGACGAGCAGTACTTC. V is TRBV7-9 and J is TRBJ2-7; D perhaps matches TRBD1 (6 bases). Between the trimmed V and J ends, which lost 6 bases and 5 bases, there was a span of 11 bases. There are 12 residues in the CDR3. Germline lookup yields CDR1 SEHNR and CDR2 FQNEAQ (reference sequence).

This chain uses TRBV7-9 with TRBJ1-6, with 7 bases matching TRBD1. This CDR3 has 16 residues. The germline gives CDR1 SEHNR, CDR2 FQNEAQ (reference sequence). The trim removed 2 bases at V and 3 bases at J, leaving 4 bases unmatched. This CDR3 is CASSLTGAGYNSPLHF. CDR3 sequence (DNA): TGTGCCAGCAGCTTAACAGGGGCGGGCTATAATTCACCCCTCCACTTT.

The chain is built from TRBV18 and TRBJ1-1; no firm D call. The CDR3 loop spans 11 amino acids. Trimming stripped 6 bases from V and 3 bases from J, with 5 bases between. The germline V gene has CDR1 KGHSH and CDR2 LQKENI. The CDR3 region is CASSLDTEAFF. In DNA, the CDR3 is TGTGCCAGCTCCCTAGACACTGAAGCTTTCTTT. Filled out from reference TRBV18 and TRBJ1-1, the complete variable domain reads NAGVMQNPRHLVRRRGQEARLRCSPMKGHSHVYWYRQLPEEGLKFMVYLQKENIIDESGMPKERFSAEFPKEGPSILRIQQVVRGDSAAYFCASSLDTEAFFGQGTRLTVV.

V is TRBV4-3 and J is TRBJ1-6; D may be TRBD1 (5 bases). This CDR3 contains 16 residues. Trimming removed 1 base from V and 3 bases from J, with 10 bases in between. Germline V lookup: CDR1 LGHNA, CDR2 YSLEER. The CDR3 DNA reads TGCGCCAGCAGCCAAGCCAGCGACAGCTATAATTCACCCCTCCACTTT. Amino acid sequence: CASSQASDSYNSPLHF.

The V gene is TRBV7-9, the J gene TRBJ2-7; D is perhaps TRBD1 (6 bases). V was clipped by 5 bases and J by 4 bases, with 18 bases between them. The CDR3 runs to 15 residues. From germline, CDR1 is SEHNR and CDR2 FQNEAQ (reference sequence). The CDR3 region has the DNA TGTGCCAGCAGCCGAGATTTGACAGGACTTTACGAGCAGTACTTC. It translates to CASSRDLTGLYEQYF.

A few counts support this clone. This chain uses TRBV6-6 with TRBJ1-5; TRBD1 matches 9 bases. V lost 5 bases to trimming and J lost 3 bases; unmatched junction nucleotides: 2. CDR1 and CDR2 (germline): MNHNY, SVGAGI (reference sequence). The CDR3 loop spans 14 amino acids. The CDR3 DNA reads as TGTGCCAGCAGTGGACAGGGGCCCAATCAGCCCCAGCATTTT. As protein: CASSGQGPNQPQHF.

The chain is built from TRBV18 and TRBJ2-3; 13 bases map to TRBD2. Losses at the gene ends were 5 bases for V and 6 bases for J; bases not matched to a gene: 8. Germline V gene data show CDR1 as KGHSH and CDR2 as LQKENI. CDR3 length: 16 residues. In DNA, the CDR3 is TGTGCCAGCTCAGGTCTACTAGCGGGAGGGCCGGATACGCAGTATTTT. Translated, it gives CASSGLLAGGPDTQYF.

This chain joins TRBV19 and TRBJ1-1; maybe TRBD1 (5 bases). This CDR3 spans 16 amino acids. The V gene's germline CDR1 is LNHDA and CDR2 SQIVND (reference sequence). With 0 bases removed from V and 0 bases from J, the gap between germline ends came to 11 bases. The CDR3 sequence: CASSIEAGPLNTEAFF. CDR3 DNA: TGTGCCAGTAGTATAGAAGCAGGGCCTTTGAACACTGAAGCTTTCTTT.

The chain combines TRBV28 with TRBJ1-2; 10 positions match TRBD1. The CDR3 runs 14 residues. Trimming at V came to 3 bases and at J to 7 bases, leaving 5 bases not matched to a gene. CDR1 is MDHEN and CDR2 is SYDVKM in the germline V gene. CDR3 sequence reads: CASSFGDRGLGYTF. The CDR3 DNA sequence: TGTGCCAGCAGTTTCGGCGACAGGGGGCTTGGCTACACCTTC.

The chain couples TRBV2 to TRBJ2-3; tentative D call: TRBD1 (6 bases). Germline CDR1 SNHLY, CDR2 FYNNEI. The CDR3 consists of 16 residues. V dropped 2 bases and J dropped 5 bases, with 17 bases sitting between them. CDR3 bases: TGTGCCAGCAGTGAACGTGGGGGCCCTCTTGGAGATACGCAGTATTTT. Protein: CASSERGGPLGDTQYF.

The chain links TRBV7-9 to TRBJ1-4; no clear D. Germline assignment: CDR1 SEHNR and CDR2 FQNEAQ (reference sequence). Between the trimmed V and J ends, which lost 7 bases and 3 bases, there was a span of 15 bases. This CDR3 is 15 amino acids long. The CDR3 region is CASTRDLAANEKLFF. CDR3 DNA sequence: TGTGCCAGCACTCGGGATTTGGCGGCTAATGAAAAACTGTTTTTT.

In its sample, this clone was seen once. This chain uses TRBV5-1 with TRBJ2-5; TRBD1 matches 8 bases. With V trimmed by 3 bases and J by 5 bases, 3 bases remained unmatched. CDR1 and CDR2 from the germline V gene are SGHRS and YFSETQ. This CDR3 is 13 amino acids long. In DNA, the CDR3 is TGCGCCAGCAGCTCGGACAGGGACGAGACCCAGTACTTC. This codes for CASSSDRDETQYF.

The chain has TRBV30 and TRBJ2-7, with 12 positions matching TRBD2. From germline, CDR1 is GTSNPN and CDR2 SVGIG (reference sequence). V was clipped by 4 bases and J by 6 bases; unmatched bases: 7. The CDR3 is 14 residues long. As DNA, the CDR3 is TGTGCCTGGAACCGACTAGCGGGAGTTGGCGAGCAGTACTTC. It encodes CAWNRLAGVGEQYF.

The chain employs TRBV5-1 and TRBJ2-3; TRBD1 matches 8 bases. The CDR3 has 14 residues. J was trimmed by 4 bases and V by 0 bases; bases with no gene match: 1. Germline-derived CDR1 and CDR2 are SGHRS and YFSETQ. DNA of the CDR3: TGCGCCAGCAGCTTGGACAGGGGGGCAGATACGCAGTATTTT. Amino acid sequence: CASSLDRGADTQYF.

The genes are TRBV5-1 and TRBJ1-4, with D unresolved. CDR1 is SGHRS, CDR2 YFSETQ, per germline. Trimming took off 0 bases at V and 8 bases at J, with 14 bases between the two ends. This CDR3 spans 15 amino acids. In DNA, the CDR3 is TGCGCCAGCAGCTTGGCGGTGTCATACTCCGAAAAACTGTTTTTT. This sequence encodes CASSLAVSYSEKLFF.

This clone occurred a few times. The chain carries TRBV7-9 and TRBJ1-1; D is uncertain. Germline V gene lookup returns CDR1 SEHNR and CDR2 FQNEAQ (reference sequence). Trimming cost V 2 bases and J 1 base, with 8 bases left between them. The CDR3 covers 14 residues. The CDR3 coding sequence is TGTGCCAGCAGCTTAATAGAGCCGAACACTGAAGCTTTCTTT. Protein: CASSLIEPNTEAFF. The full variable domain, completed using reference TRBV7-9 and TRBJ1-1, is DTGVSQNPRHKITKRGQNVTFRCDPISEHNRLYWYRQTLGQGPEFLTYFQNEAQLEKSRLLSDRFSAERPKGSFSTLEIQRTEQGDSAMYLCASSLIEPNTEAFFGQGTRLTVV.

The chain is built from TRBV18 and TRBJ1-3; possibly TRBD1 for D (6 bases). Trimming left V 2 bases short and J 0 bases short, with 14 bases between. Germline lookup yields CDR1 KGHSH and CDR2 LQKENI. This CDR3 contains 17 residues. The CDR3 nucleotides are TGTGCCAGCTCACCATACCAAACAGGGAGCTCTGGAAACACCATATATTTT. As protein: CASSPYQTGSSGNTIYF.

This clone was observed once. The chain employs TRBV6-1 and TRBJ1-4; D may be TRBD1 (6 bases). This CDR3 has 20 residues. Germline-derived CDR1 and CDR2 are MNHNS and SASEGT. V lost 2 bases and J lost 1, with 23 bases in between. The chain's CDR3 is CASSESLGGRMRVTNEKLFF. The CDR3 nucleotides are TGTGCCAGCAGTGAATCTCTCGGGGGGCGGATGAGGGTAACTAATGAAAAACTGTTTTTT.

Notes on this clone: Other DNA sequences in the sample encode the same CDR3. CDR3 protein: CASRGQGNQPQHF. CDR3 DNA sequence: TGTGCCAGTAGGGGACAGGGCAATCAGCCCCAGCATTTT. The chain employs TRBV19 and TRBJ1-5, with 8 positions matching TRBD1. The CDR3 contains 13 residues. CDR1 and CDR2 from the germline V gene are LNHDA and SQIVND (reference sequence). The ends lost 6 bases at V and 2 bases at J; junction bases unmatched: 0.

J is TRBJ2-3 and V is TRBV2, with TRBD2 matching over 8 bases. V was clipped by 2 bases and J by 13 bases; unmatched bases: 5. The CDR3 has 12 amino acids. Germline V gene lookup returns CDR1 SNHLY and CDR2 FYNNEI. The CDR3, as DNA: TGTGCCAGCAGTGAATATCCGGGAGGGGAGTATTTT. It yields the protein CASSEYPGGEYF.

The chain uses TRBV5-4 and TRBJ2-2; the match to TRBD2 covers 9 bases. Trimming removed 3 bases from V and 13 bases from J; junction bases left unmatched: 13. CDR3 length: 15 residues. Germline V gene data show CDR1 as SGHNT and CDR2 as YYREEE (reference sequence). The CDR3 DNA sequence: TGTGCCAGCAGCTGGGAGCGGGGGGCCGCCGGAGGGCTGTTTTTT. Its translation: CASSWERGAAGGLFF.

V usage is TRBV9 and J usage is TRBJ1-1; D gene uncertain. This CDR3 spans 13 amino acids. The V and J ends lost 0 bases and 7 bases respectively, with 10 bases between them. CDR1 SGDLS and CDR2 YYNGEE come from the germline V gene. The CDR3 here is CASSVASNFEAFF. The CDR3, as DNA: TGTGCCAGCAGCGTAGCTTCGAACTTTGAAGCTTTCTTT.

The chain is built from TRBV28 and TRBJ1-5, with D perhaps TRBD1 (5 bases). CDR1 and CDR2 (germline): MDHEN, SYDVKM. V was clipped by 4 bases and J by 6 bases, with 16 bases between them. The length of the CDR3 is 15 residues. As DNA, the CDR3 is TGTGCCAGCAGTTCGGGGGTTCACGGGCGTCAGCCCCAGCATTTT. Translation: CASSSGVHGRQPQHF.

V is TRBV5-4 and J is TRBJ1-4; no firm D call. Germline V gene sequence: CDR1 SGHNT, CDR2 YYREEE (reference sequence). CDR3 length: 14 residues. V was pared by 3 bases and J by 5 bases, with 11 bases between. CDR3 sequence (DNA): TGTGCCAGCAGCTCTTCAGGATACAATGAAAAACTGTTTTTT. It codes for CASSSSGYNEKLFF.

V usage is TRBV5-4 and J usage is TRBJ2-1; 9 nucleotides agree with TRBD2. Germline V CDR1 and CDR2: SGHNT, YYREEE (reference sequence). With 4 bases clipped from V and 2 bases from J, the junction kept 4 bases outside the gene matches. The CDR3 has 15 residues. The CDR3 bases are TGTGCCAGCAGCCTCAGCGGGGGGACCTACAATGAGCAGTTCTTC. It specifies CASSLSGGTYNEQFF.